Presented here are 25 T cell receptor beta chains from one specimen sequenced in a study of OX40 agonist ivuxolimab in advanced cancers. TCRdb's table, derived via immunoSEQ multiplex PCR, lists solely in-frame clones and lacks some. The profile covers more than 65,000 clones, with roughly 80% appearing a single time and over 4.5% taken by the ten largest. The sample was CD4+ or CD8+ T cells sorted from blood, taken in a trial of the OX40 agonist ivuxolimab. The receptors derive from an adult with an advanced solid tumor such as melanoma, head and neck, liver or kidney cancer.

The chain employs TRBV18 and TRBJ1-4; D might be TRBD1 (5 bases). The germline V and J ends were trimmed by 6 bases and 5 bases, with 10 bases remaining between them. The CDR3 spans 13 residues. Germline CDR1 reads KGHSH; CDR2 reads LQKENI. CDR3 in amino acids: CASSRGRNEKLFF. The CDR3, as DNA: TGTGCCAGCTCCCGGGGACGGAATGAAAAACTGTTTTTT.

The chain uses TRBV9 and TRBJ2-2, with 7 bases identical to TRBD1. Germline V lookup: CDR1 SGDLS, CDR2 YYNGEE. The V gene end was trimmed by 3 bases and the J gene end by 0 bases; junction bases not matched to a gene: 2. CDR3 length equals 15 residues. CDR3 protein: CASSEGTANTGELFF. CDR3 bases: TGTGCCAGCAGCGAGGGGACAGCGAACACCGGGGAGCTGTTTTTT.

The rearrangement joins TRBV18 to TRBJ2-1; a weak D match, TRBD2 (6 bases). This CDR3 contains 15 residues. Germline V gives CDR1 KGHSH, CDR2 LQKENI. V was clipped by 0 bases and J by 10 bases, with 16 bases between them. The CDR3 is CASSPPSRREGEQFF. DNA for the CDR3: TGTGCCAGCTCACCACCGAGTCGGCGGGAAGGGGAGCAGTTCTTC.

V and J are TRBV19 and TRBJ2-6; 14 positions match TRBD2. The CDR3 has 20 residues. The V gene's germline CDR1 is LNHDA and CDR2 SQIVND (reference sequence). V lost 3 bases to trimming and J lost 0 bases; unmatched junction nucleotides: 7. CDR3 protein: CASSIPPGTSGSSGANVLTF. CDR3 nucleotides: TGTGCCAGTAGTATTCCCCCCGGGACTAGCGGGAGCTCTGGGGCCAACGTCCTGACTTTC. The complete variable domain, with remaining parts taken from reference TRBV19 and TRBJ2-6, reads DGGITQSPKYLFRKEGQNVTLSCEQNLNHDAMYWYRQDPGQGLRLIYYSQIVNDFQKGDIAEGYSVSREKKESFPLTVTSAQKNPTAFYLCASSIPPGTSGSSGANVLTFGAGSRLTVL.

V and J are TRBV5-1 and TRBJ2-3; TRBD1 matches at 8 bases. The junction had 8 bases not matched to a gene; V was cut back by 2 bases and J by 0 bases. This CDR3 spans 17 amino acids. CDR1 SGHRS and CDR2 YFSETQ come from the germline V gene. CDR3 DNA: TGCGCCAGCAGCTTTGGCCGGGACAGGTTTAGCACAGATACGCAGTATTTT. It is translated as CASSFGRDRFSTDTQYF.

The CDR3 nucleotides read TGTGCCAGCAGCGAACAGGGCTATAGCAATCAGCCCCAGCATTTT. As protein: CASSEQGYSNQPQHF. This rearrangement joins TRBV6-5 to TRBJ1-5; tentative D call: TRBD1 (6 bases). Germline CDR1 MNHEY, CDR2 SVGAGI. This CDR3 is 15 amino acids long. V was cut by 6 bases and J by 0 bases, with 12 bases left in between.

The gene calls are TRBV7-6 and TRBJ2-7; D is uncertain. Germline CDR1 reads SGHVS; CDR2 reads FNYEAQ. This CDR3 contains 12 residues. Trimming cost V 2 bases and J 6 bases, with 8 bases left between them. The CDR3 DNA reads TGTGCCAGCAGCTTATCGCGGTCCGAGCAGTACTTC. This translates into CASSLSRSEQYF.

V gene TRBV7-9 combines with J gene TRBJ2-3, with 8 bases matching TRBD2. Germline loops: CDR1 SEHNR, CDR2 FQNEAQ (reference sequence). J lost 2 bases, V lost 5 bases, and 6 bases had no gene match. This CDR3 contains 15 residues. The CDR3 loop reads CASSLGGGNTDTQYF. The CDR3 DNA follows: TGTGCCAGCAGCCTCGGGGGGGGAAACACAGATACGCAGTATTTT.

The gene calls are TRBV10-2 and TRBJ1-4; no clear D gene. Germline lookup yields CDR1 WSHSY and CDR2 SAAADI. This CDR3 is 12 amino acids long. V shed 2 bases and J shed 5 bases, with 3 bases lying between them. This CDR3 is CASSEGNEKLFF. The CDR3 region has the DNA TGCGCCAGCAGTGAGGGGAATGAAAAACTGTTTTTT.

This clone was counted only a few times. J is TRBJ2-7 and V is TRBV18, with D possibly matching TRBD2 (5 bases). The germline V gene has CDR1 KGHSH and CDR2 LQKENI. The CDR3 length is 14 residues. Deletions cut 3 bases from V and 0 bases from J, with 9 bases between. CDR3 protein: CASSPPGTSYEQYF. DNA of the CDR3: TGTGCCAGCTCACCTCCGGGAACCTCCTACGAGCAGTACTTC.

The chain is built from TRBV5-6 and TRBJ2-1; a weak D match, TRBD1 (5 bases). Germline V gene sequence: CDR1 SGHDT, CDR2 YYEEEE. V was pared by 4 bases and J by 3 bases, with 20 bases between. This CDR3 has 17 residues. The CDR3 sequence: CASSPRQTQFLYNEQFF. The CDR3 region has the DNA TGTGCCAGCAGCCCTAGACAGACTCAATTCCTCTACAATGAGCAGTTCTTC.

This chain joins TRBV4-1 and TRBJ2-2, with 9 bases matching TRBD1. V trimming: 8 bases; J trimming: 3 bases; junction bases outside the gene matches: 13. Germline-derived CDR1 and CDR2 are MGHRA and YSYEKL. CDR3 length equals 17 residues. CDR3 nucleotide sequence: TGCGCCAGCCACACCCCCCGGGGACAGGGCCACACCGGGGAGCTGTTTTTT. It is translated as CASHTPRGQGHTGELFF.

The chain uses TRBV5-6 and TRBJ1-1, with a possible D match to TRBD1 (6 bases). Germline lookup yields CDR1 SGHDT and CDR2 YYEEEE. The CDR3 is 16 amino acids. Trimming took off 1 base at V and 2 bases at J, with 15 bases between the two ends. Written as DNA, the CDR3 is TGTGCCAGCAGCTTGAGATCCTGGACAGCAAACACTGAAGCTTTCTTT. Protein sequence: CASSLRSWTANTEAFF.

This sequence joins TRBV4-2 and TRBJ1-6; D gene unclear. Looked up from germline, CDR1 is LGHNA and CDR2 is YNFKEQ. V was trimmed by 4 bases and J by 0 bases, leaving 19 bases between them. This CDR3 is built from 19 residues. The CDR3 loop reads CASSPGGSGLFSYNSPLHF. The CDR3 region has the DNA TGTGCCAGCAGCCCGGGTGGTTCGGGTCTATTCTCCTATAATTCACCCCTCCACTTT.

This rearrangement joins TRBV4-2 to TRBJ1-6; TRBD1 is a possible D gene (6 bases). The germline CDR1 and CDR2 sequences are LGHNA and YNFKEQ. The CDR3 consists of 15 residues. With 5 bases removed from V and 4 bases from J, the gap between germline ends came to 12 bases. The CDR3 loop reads CASSSDSYYNSPLHF. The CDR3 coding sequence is TGTGCCAGCAGCTCGGACAGTTATTATAATTCACCCCTCCACTTT.

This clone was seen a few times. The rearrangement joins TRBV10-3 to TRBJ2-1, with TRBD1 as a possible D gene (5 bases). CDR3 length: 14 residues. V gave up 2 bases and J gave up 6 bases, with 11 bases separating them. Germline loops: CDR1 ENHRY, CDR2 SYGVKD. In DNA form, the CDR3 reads TGTGCCATCAGTGAGACAGGTAATATCAATGAGCAGTTCTTC. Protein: CAISETGNINEQFF.

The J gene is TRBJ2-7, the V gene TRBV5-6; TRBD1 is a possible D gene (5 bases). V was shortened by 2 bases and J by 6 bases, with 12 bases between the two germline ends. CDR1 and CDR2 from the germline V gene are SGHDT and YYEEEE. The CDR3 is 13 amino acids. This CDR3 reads CASSFGAPGEQYF. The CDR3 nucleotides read TGTGCCAGCAGCTTTGGGGCCCCAGGCGAGCAGTACTTC. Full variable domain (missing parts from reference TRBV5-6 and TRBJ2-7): DAGVTQSPTHLIKTRGQQVTLRCSPKSGHDTVSWYQQALGQGPQFIFQYYEEEERQRGNFPDRFSGHQFPNYSSELNVNALLLGDSALYLCASSFGAPGEQYFGPGTRLTVT.

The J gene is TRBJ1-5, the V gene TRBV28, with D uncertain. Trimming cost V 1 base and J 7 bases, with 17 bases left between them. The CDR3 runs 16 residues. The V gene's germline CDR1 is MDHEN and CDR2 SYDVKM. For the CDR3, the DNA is TGTGCCAGCAGTTTATCGGTCGTGCGAGGGCGACAGCCCCAGCATTTT. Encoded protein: CASSLSVVRGRQPQHF.

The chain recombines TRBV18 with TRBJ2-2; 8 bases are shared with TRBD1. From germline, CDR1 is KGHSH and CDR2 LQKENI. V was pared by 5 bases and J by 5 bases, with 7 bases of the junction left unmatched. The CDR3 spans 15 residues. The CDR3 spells CASSTDREGTGELFF. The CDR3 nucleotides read TGTGCCAGCTCAACGGACAGGGAAGGGACCGGGGAGCTGTTTTTT. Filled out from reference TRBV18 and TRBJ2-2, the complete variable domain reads NAGVMQNPRHLVRRRGQEARLRCSPMKGHSHVYWYRQLPEEGLKFMVYLQKENIIDESGMPKERFSAEFPKEGPSILRIQQVVRGDSAAYFCASSTDREGTGELFFGEGSRLTVL.

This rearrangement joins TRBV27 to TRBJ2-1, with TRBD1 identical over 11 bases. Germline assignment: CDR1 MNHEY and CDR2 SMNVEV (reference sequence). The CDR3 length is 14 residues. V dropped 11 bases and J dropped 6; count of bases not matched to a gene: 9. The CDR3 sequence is CAAIGDRGANEQFF. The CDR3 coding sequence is TGTGCCGCTATCGGGGACAGGGGGGCCAATGAGCAGTTCTTC.

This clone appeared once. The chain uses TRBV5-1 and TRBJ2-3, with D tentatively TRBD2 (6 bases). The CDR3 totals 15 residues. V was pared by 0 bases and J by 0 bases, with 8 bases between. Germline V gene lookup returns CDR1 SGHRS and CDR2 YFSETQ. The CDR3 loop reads CASSLDTSSTDTQYF. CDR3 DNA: TGCGCCAGCAGCTTGGATACTAGCAGCACAGATACGCAGTATTTT.

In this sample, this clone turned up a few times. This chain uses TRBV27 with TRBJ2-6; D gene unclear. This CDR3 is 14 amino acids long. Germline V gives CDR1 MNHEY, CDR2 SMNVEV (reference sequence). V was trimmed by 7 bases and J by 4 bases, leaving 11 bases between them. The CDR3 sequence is CASKFVGGANVLTF. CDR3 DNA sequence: TGTGCCAGCAAATTCGTTGGGGGGGCCAACGTCCTGACTTTC. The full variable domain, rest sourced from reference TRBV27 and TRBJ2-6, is EAQVTQNPRYLITVTGKKLTVTCSQNMNHEYMSWYRQDPGLGLRQIYYSMNVEVTDKGDVPEGYKVSRKEKRNFPLILESPSPNQTSLYFCASKFVGGANVLTFGAGSRLTVL.

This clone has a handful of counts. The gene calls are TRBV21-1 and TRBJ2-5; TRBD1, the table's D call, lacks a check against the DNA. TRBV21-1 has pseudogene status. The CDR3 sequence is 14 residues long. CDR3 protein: CASSKGDREKTQYF. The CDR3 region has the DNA TGTGCCAGCAGCAAAGGTGACAGGGAGAAGACCCAGTACTTC.

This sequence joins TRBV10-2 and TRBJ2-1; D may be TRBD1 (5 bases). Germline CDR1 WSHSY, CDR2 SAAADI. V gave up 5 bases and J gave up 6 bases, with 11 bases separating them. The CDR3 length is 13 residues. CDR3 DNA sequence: TGCGCCAGCAGTAGATACCAGGGCAATGAGCAGTTCTTC. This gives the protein CASSRYQGNEQFF.

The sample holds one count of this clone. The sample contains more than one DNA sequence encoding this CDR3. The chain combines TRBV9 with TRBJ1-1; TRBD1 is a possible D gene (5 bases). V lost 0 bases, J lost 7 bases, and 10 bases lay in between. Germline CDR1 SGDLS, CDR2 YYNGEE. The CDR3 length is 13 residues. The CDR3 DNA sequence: TGTGCCAGCAGCGTAGGGCGGGGGGGTGAAGCTTTCTTT. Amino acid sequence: CASSVGRGGEAFF. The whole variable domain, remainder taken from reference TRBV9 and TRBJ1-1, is DSGVTQTPKHLITATGQRVTLRCSPRSGDLSVYWYQQSLDQGLQFLIQYYNGEERAKGNILERFSAQQFPDLHSELNLSSLELGDSALYFCASSVGRGGEAFFGQGTRLTVV.